The 21 T cell receptor beta chains given below trace back to one sample, sequenced in a study of blood T cells in healthy people across ages. A J-beta primer mix and a sample-barcoded 5' primer were used in a second PCR of roughly 6 to 11 cycles. TCRdb passed the 5' RACE reads through MiXCR, listing each CDR3 protein once. The sample carries approximately 1,700,000 distinct CDR3 sequences, 30% to 40% recorded once. The sequencing sample was made of blood. The receptors stem from a human donor in good health.

The chain employs TRBV5-1 and TRBJ2-7; D ambiguous. Germline CDR1 is SGHRS and CDR2 is YFSETQ. This CDR3 region has 15 residues. Between the trimmed V and J ends, which lost 0 bases and 0 bases, there was a span of 10 bases. The CDR3 DNA reads TGCGCCAGCAGCTTGGAGTCAGTTACCTCCTACGAGCAGTACTTC. It translates to CASSLESVTSYEQYF. The whole variable domain, filled in from reference TRBV5-1 and TRBJ2-7, reads KAGVTQTPRYLIKTRGQQVTLSCSPISGHRSVSWYQQTPGQGLQFLFEYFSETQRNKGNFPGRFSGRQFSNSRSEMNVSTLELGDSALYLCASSLESVTSYEQYFGPGTRLTVT.

This rearrangement joins TRBV9 to TRBJ2-5; D unclear. The J call is in doubt because the DNA end fits TRBJ2-1 better. Germline-derived CDR1 and CDR2 are SGDLS and YYNGEE. CDR3 size: 13 residues. The chain's CDR3 is CASSVGFEETQFF. CDR3 bases: TGTGCCAGCAGCGTAGGATTTGAAGAGACCCAGTTCTTC.

This clonotype was observed a handful of times. The chain is built from TRBV10-3 and TRBJ1-2; D call uncertain. V dropped 6 bases and J dropped 0 bases, with 8 bases sitting between them. Germline V gene sequence: CDR1 ENHRY, CDR2 SYGVKD. The CDR3 is 13 amino acids. The DNA of the CDR3 is TGTGCCATCAGGCCGTCCTCTAACTATGGCTACACCTTC. Its protein is CAIRPSSNYGYTF.

The V and J genes are TRBV7-8 and TRBJ2-5, with 7 nucleotides matching TRBD2. The germline gives CDR1 SGHVS, CDR2 FQNEAQ. This CDR3 has 17 residues. The V segment lost 6 bases and the J segment 1 base; nucleotides outside the gene matches: 14. This CDR3 reads CASSSRPERGFQETQYF. The CDR3 region has the DNA TGTGCCAGCAGTTCGAGACCCGAGCGGGGATTCCAAGAGACCCAGTACTTC.

This clonotype was recorded a few times. The chain uses TRBV24-1 and TRBJ2-3; D is possibly TRBD1 (5 bases). CDR1 KGHDR and CDR2 SFDVKD come from the germline V gene. V lost 6 bases and J 2 bases, leaving 23 bases between the germline ends. The CDR3 covers 18 residues. The CDR3 here is CATSSPRQQGSSTDTQYF. The CDR3 DNA is TGTGCCACCAGTTCGCCCCGCCAGCAGGGTAGTTCCACAGATACGCAGTATTTT.

The gene calls are TRBV4-3 and TRBJ1-2; TRBD1 might be the D (5 bases). Germline-derived CDR1 and CDR2 are LGHNA and YSLEER. Trimming pared 1 base from V and 5 bases from J, leaving 17 bases between. The CDR3 length is 16 residues. The CDR3 region has the DNA TGCGCCAGCAGCCAAGTTTCGTCGGGACCTTTTTATGGCTACACCTTC. This sequence encodes CASSQVSSGPFYGYTF.

V and J are TRBV10-3 and TRBJ2-7; tentatively, D is TRBD2 (6 bases). The V and J ends lost 4 bases and 1 base respectively, with 11 bases between them. CDR1 and CDR2 (germline): ENHRY, SYGVKD. This CDR3 comprises 14 residues. The CDR3 loop reads CAISGAGASYEQYF. The CDR3 DNA is TGTGCCATCAGTGGAGCGGGCGCTTCCTACGAGCAGTACTTC.

V is TRBV12-5 and J is TRBJ1-1; maybe TRBD1 (5 bases). The CDR3 loop spans 15 amino acids. The V gene's germline CDR1 is LGHNT and CDR2 FRNRAP. V lost 1 base and J 0 bases, leaving 9 bases between the germline ends. The CDR3 DNA reads TGTGCTAGTGGTTTGGAACAGGCCTTGAACACTGAAGCTTTCTTT. It yields the protein CASGLEQALNTEAFF.

Concerning this clonotype: A much larger clonotype is one base distant, so this may be a read error. The chain carries TRBV15 and TRBJ2-4; a weak D match, TRBD1 (6 bases). The CDR3 runs to 13 residues. V was pared by 11 bases and J by 1 base, with 12 bases between. Germline V gene sequence: CDR1 LNHNV, CDR2 YYDKDF (reference sequence). The CDR3 region has the DNA TGTGCCTCATGGGGGCGGGCCAAAAACATTCAGTACTTC. This sequence encodes CASWGRAKNIQYF.

J is TRBJ2-1 and V is TRBV7-2, with D tentatively TRBD1 or TRBD2 (5 bases each). CDR3 length: 16 amino acids. The germline V and J ends were trimmed by 6 bases and 3 bases, with 18 bases remaining between them. CDR1 and CDR2 (germline): SGHTA, FQGNSA. For the CDR3, the DNA is TGTGCCAGCAGTAGCAAAACCGGGACGAACTACAATGAGCAGTTCTTC. Its protein product is CASSSKTGTNYNEQFF.

The chain combines TRBV12-3 or TRBV12-4 with TRBJ1-2; D is perhaps TRBD1 (6 bases). The CDR3 totals 14 residues. V lost 6 bases and J lost 8, with 19 bases in between. The CDR3 nucleotides are TGTGCCAGCAGCCCCGGGACACCCCAAGGAGGCTACACCTTC. Protein: CASSPGTPQGGYTF.

This clonotype was observed a few times. This chain joins TRBV11-2 and TRBJ2-3; the D is unclear. This CDR3 has 15 residues. Between the trimmed V and J ends, which lost 1 base and 6 bases, there was a span of 14 bases. The germline gives CDR1 SGHAT, CDR2 FQNNGV. CDR3 nucleotide sequence: TGTGCCAGCAGCTTAGGGACCGCCGCACGGGATACGCAGTATTTT. Translated: CASSLGTAARDTQYF.

Only a few counts were recorded for this clonotype. The CDR3: CASSLNREGAFF. As DNA, the CDR3 is TGTGCCAGCAGCCTAAACAGGGAGGGAGCTTTCTTT. This sequence joins TRBV7-2 and TRBJ1-1, with D possibly matching TRBD1 (6 bases). The V gene's germline CDR1 is SGHTA and CDR2 FQGNSA. The length of the CDR3 is 12 residues. Trimming removed 5 bases from V and 10 bases from J, with 14 bases in between.

The chain uses TRBV29-1 and TRBJ2-7, with D possibly being TRBD2 (5 bases). Germline CDR1 and CDR2: SQVTM and ANQGSEA. The germline V and J ends were trimmed by 6 bases and 6 bases, with 9 bases remaining between them. This CDR3 spans 10 amino acids. The CDR3 region has the DNA TGCAGCGTCGTTGAGGGCGAGCAGTACTTC. Amino acid sequence: CSVVEGEQYF.

V is TRBV2 and J is TRBJ2-3; 7 positions match TRBD1. The CDR3 loop spans 14 amino acids. CDR1 is SNHLY, CDR2 FYNNEI, per germline. V shed 4 bases, J shed 5 bases, and the junction held 6 bases outside the gene matches. CDR3 region: CASSGQGRLDTQYF. The CDR3 bases are TGTGCCAGCAGTGGACAGGGTCGACTAGATACGCAGTATTTT.

The V gene is TRBV5-1, the J gene TRBJ2-7; 10 bases map to TRBD1. Trimming took 1 base from V and 6 from J; bases not matched to a gene: 13. Germline CDR1 and CDR2: SGHRS and YFSETQ. The CDR3 totals 17 residues. The CDR3 region is CASSLNPQGDRGSEQYF. DNA for the CDR3: TGCGCCAGCAGCTTGAACCCACAGGGGGACAGGGGAAGCGAGCAGTACTTC.

This clonotype has more than one count but fewer than ten. The genes are TRBV20-1 and TRBJ2-4; 10 bases align to TRBD1. With V trimmed by 0 bases and J by 13 bases, 15 bases remained unmatched. The CDR3 covers 16 residues. Germline V gene lookup returns CDR1 DFQATT and CDR2 SNEGSKA (reference sequence). Here the CDR3 DNA reads TGCAGTGCTAGAGATCCAGTCGGGACAGGGGTGGGTGAGCAGTACTTC. Its translation is CSARDPVGTGVGEQYF.

The chain uses TRBV5-1 and TRBJ2-3; D is unresolved. Germline CDR1 and CDR2: SGHRS and YFSETQ. The V end was cut by 3 bases, the J end by 2 bases, with 10 bases between. The length of the CDR3 is 14 residues. The CDR3 sequence is CASSWNVITDTQYF. CDR3 coding DNA: TGCGCCAGCAGCTGGAACGTCATCACAGATACGCAGTATTTT.

This clonotype was counted only a few times. J is TRBJ2-7 and V is TRBV6-5, with unresolved D. Looked up from germline, CDR1 is MNHEY and CDR2 is SVGAGI. V was cut by 6 bases and J by 0 bases, with 12 bases left in between. The CDR3 contains 14 residues. CDR3: CASRSTGSSYEQYF. As DNA, the CDR3 is TGTGCCAGCAGATCGACCGGTAGCTCCTACGAGCAGTACTTC.

There are many counts of this clonotype. This chain links TRBV29-1 with TRBJ2-3, with 11 bases matching TRBD2. CDR1 SQVTM and CDR2 ANQGSEA come from the germline V gene. CDR3 length: 15 residues. The CDR3 loop is CSTSGGLTSTDTQYF. The DNA for the CDR3 is TGCAGTACTAGCGGGGGCCTGACTAGCACAGATACGCAGTATTTT.

V and J are TRBV5-1 and TRBJ2-5; 10 nucleotides line up with TRBD2. Per the germline V gene, CDR1 is SGHRS and CDR2 is YFSETQ. Trimming at V came to 2 bases and at J to 4 bases, leaving 5 bases not matched to a gene. The CDR3 contains 15 residues. The CDR3 DNA reads as TGCGCCAGCAGCTTAAGCGGGGGGGACGCAGAGACCCAGTACTTC. It codes for CASSLSGGDAETQYF.